These T cell receptor beta chains were read from a single sample in a study of T cell responses to AZD1222 COVID-19 vaccine. Data came from immunoSEQ multiplex PCR; TCRdb stores just in-frame clones and leaves some out. The profile covers 100,000 to 150,000 clones, with roughly 90% appearing a single time and roughly 3.9% taken by the ten largest. The specimen was peripheral blood, collected on day 0 of AZD1222 vaccination. The receptors derive from an adult in good health. The CDR3 runs from the conserved cysteine through the conserved F or W. Fields, in order: V gene, J gene, D gene, CDR3 protein. D genes are given only for firm matches.

TRBV28	TRBJ2-1	TRBD1	CASSITGQGPFF
TRBV7-9	TRBJ2-2	-	CASSASGTPEGELFF
TRBV29-1	TRBJ2-7	TRBD2	CSTAGGRGYEQYF
TRBV29-1	TRBJ2-7	TRBD1	CSVMTGATYEQYF
TRBV7-2	TRBJ1-1	TRBD1	CASSPRQGNTEAFF
TRBV19	TRBJ2-1	TRBD2	CASSIRASGGQYNEQFF
TRBV6-5	TRBJ2-3	-	CASSYSHYSPADTQYF
TRBV6-5	TRBJ1-5	-	CAAKTANQPQHF
TRBV7-9	TRBJ2-3	-	CASGVDRVTDTQYF
TRBV5-1	TRBJ2-5	-	CASSGLGQLQETQYF
TRBV7-9	TRBJ1-2	-	CASSLRMTDYTF
TRBV19	TRBJ2-2	TRBD2	CASRRFASGYTGELFF
TRBV5-1	TRBJ2-7	TRBD1	CASSLGGGTGIPYEQYF
TRBV28	TRBJ1-1	-	CASSFAGDNTEAFF
TRBV7-9	TRBJ2-3	-	CASSTGPTGDTQYF
TRBV11-2	TRBJ2-2	TRBD2	CASSLAGGSSTGELFF
TRBV24-1	TRBJ1-1	-	CATAGADTEAFF
TRBV5-1	TRBJ2-3	-	CASRSAITDTQYF
TRBV6-6	TRBJ2-5	-	CASNRGMKETQYF
TRBV5-1	TRBJ2-3	TRBD2	CASSPGAGGYTDTQYF
TRBV7-2	TRBJ2-7	TRBD2	CASSSQRGGSYEQYF
TRBV5-1	TRBJ2-1	TRBD2	CASSPFSGGDNEQFF
TRBV11-2	TRBJ2-5	TRBD1	CASSLGQFKETQYF
TRBV19	TRBJ1-5	TRBD1	CASSQYGTGDSMFGQPQHF
TRBV4-1	TRBJ1-4	-	CASSQGRGGGGATNEKLFF
TRBV6-5	TRBJ2-3	TRBD2	CASSYSLAGGTDTQYF
TRBV18	TRBJ2-2	TRBD1	CASSPPGPNRQGRGDTGELFF
TRBV18	TRBJ1-6	-	CASSDRLNSPLHF
TRBV20-1	TRBJ1-4	-	CSAKNNEKLFF
TRBV15	TRBJ2-4	-	CATSRDRGGKNIQYF
TRBV2	TRBJ2-1	-	CASSESPLAVSYNEQFF
TRBV5-1	TRBJ2-2	TRBD2	CASSAGTSVTGELFF
TRBV6-1	TRBJ1-4	TRBD1	CASSEGGDREKLFF
TRBV3-1/TRBV3-2	TRBJ2-2	-	CASSRSLLPGELFF
TRBV10-2	TRBJ2-7	-	CASSESSGNSYEQYF
TRBV6-5	TRBJ2-1	TRBD1	CATQPGTGNYNEQFF
TRBV5-1	TRBJ2-3	-	CASSLVESGDTQYF
TRBV18	TRBJ2-7	-	CASSPSDSSYEQYF
TRBV27	TRBJ2-7	TRBD1	CASSFRQGASRATYEQYF
TRBV7-3	TRBJ1-5	-	CASSRQVGQPQHF
TRBV19	TRBJ1-3	TRBD1	CASGTGGTSGNTIYF
TRBV5-1	TRBJ2-3	-	CASSYTDTQYF